This record looks at one T cell receptor (gamma chain) sequence and its context. Its antigen remains unidentified. TCRdb's entry gives the protein of a much larger clone, which mismatches this DNA's translation at residue 3, likely from a read error; the protein reported here is translated from the DNA. TCRdb redid clone calling on the multiplex PCR reads using CATT. The data contain approximately 32,000 gamma-chain clones, 1.4% to 1.5% of them seen just once; the ten biggest clones take up approximately 19%. Per the germline V gene, CDR1 is GITISATS and CDR2 is ISYDGTV (reference sequence). The CDR3 consists of 12 residues. Bulk repertoires came from Vgamma9/Vdelta2+ or Vdelta2-negative gammadelta T cells flow-sorted from PBMC. The sample belongs to a study of γδ T cells in repeated Plasmodium falciparum infection. Overall study context: Age- and gender-matched Australian children served as comparison for malaria-exposed Malian children. Study results and caveats: Repeated controlled infections reportedly drove waves of new clonotype selection in Vdelta2-negative, mostly Vdelta1+, gammadelta repertoires. Many TCRgamma sequences overlapped between individuals in stable Vgamma9/Vdelta2+ repertoires. One small rural Malian village, predominantly a single ethnic group, supplied the cohort.

The specimen was gamma-delta T cells from blood. The chain has TRGV9 and TRGJ1 or TRGJ2. As TCRdb names no J gene, one was assigned here on the basis of a DNA match to germline. This clonotype was sampled from a pool of human donors (malaria-infected and uninfected, not separated). This CDR3 is CASWIFYYKKLF. CDR3 bases: TGTGCCTCGTGGATCTTTTATTATAAGAAACTCTTT.